The next 24 T cell receptor beta chains were all read from a single sample in a study of cytomegalovirus exposure and HLA in healthy donors. 13 Jbeta primers and 60 Vbeta primers were used for the PCR. Sequencing used immunoSEQ multiplex PCR; TCRdb keeps in-frame clones, though not all of them. Of about 150,000 clones in the sample, roughly four fifths were seen once. What was sequenced was PBMCs. The origin of the receptors is a man aged 18 to 29 in good health and CMV-seronegative.

The rearrangement joins TRBV4-3 to TRBJ2-7; TRBD2 matches at 7 bases. The CDR3 length is 14 residues. V lost 2 bases, J lost 4 bases, and 5 bases stayed unmatched. Germline values: CDR1 LGHNA, CDR2 YSLEER. CDR3 nucleotides: TGCGCCAGCAGCCAAACAAGCGGGAAGTACGAGCAGTACTTC. As protein: CASSQTSGKYEQYF.

The chain combines TRBV5-1 with TRBJ1-2; 7 positions match TRBD1. Germline V CDR1 and CDR2: SGHRS, YFSETQ. Unmatched junction bases numbered 3, after V lost 7 bases and J lost 3 bases. This CDR3 region has 12 residues. CDR3 protein: CASGTADYGYTF. The DNA of the CDR3 is TGCGCCAGCGGGACAGCCGACTATGGCTACACCTTC.

This chain joins TRBV9 and TRBJ1-2; D is uncertain. V lost 2 bases and J 0 bases, leaving 8 bases between the germline ends. Germline CDR1 is SGDLS and CDR2 is YYNGEE. The CDR3 consists of 14 residues. The CDR3 nucleotides read TGTGCCAGCAGCGTTGAGGGAACTAACTATGGCTACACCTTC. Translation: CASSVEGTNYGYTF.

The CDR3 loop reads CAWSAGQQTNEKLFF. CDR3 bases: TGTGCCTGGAGTGCGGGACAGCAGACTAATGAAAAACTGTTTTTT. This chain uses TRBV30 with TRBJ1-4, with TRBD1 matching 7 bases. Germline V gives CDR1 GTSNPN, CDR2 SVGIG (reference sequence). V lost 1 base and J lost 2; bases outside the gene matches: 4. The CDR3 sequence is 15 residues long.

V and J are TRBV9 and TRBJ2-1, with 10 positions matching TRBD2. CDR1 is SGDLS and CDR2 is YYNGEE in the germline V gene. V was pared by 5 bases and J by 0 bases, with 11 bases of the junction left unmatched. The CDR3 covers 18 residues. Here the CDR3 DNA reads TGTGCCAGCAGGCCTCCCGGGACTAGCGACCTCTCCTACAATGAGCAGTTCTTC. Residues: CASRPPGTSDLSYNEQFF. Full variable domain (missing parts from reference TRBV9 and TRBJ2-1): DSGVTQTPKHLITATGQRVTLRCSPRSGDLSVYWYQQSLDQGLQFLIQYYNGEERAKGNILERFSAQQFPDLHSELNLSSLELGDSALYFCASRPPGTSDLSYNEQFFGPGTRLTVL.

The chain links TRBV4-3 to TRBJ1-2; D might be TRBD1 (5 bases). V was cut by 0 bases and J by 5 bases, with 10 bases left in between. CDR3 length equals 14 residues. The germline gives CDR1 LGHNA, CDR2 YSLEER. The CDR3 loop is CASSQDVSGYGYTF. Written as DNA, the CDR3 is TGCGCCAGCAGCCAAGATGTGTCAGGGTATGGCTACACCTTC.

The chain uses TRBV29-1 and TRBJ2-1; perhaps TRBD2 as D (6 bases). The CDR3 length is 13 residues. Germline CDR1 and CDR2: SQVTM and ANQGSEA. The germline V and J ends were trimmed by 0 bases and 10 bases, with 13 bases remaining between them. The CDR3 region is CSVEEQEGREQFF. DNA for the CDR3: TGCAGCGTTGAAGAACAGGAGGGCCGAGAGCAGTTCTTC.

This clone was observed once. The gene calls are TRBV10-2 and TRBJ2-7, with TRBD2 as a possible D gene (5 bases). This CDR3 comprises 14 residues. Trimming removed 2 bases from V and 4 bases from J, with 12 bases in between. Germline V gives CDR1 WSHSY, CDR2 SAAADI. The CDR3 spells CASSEGRARYEQYF. DNA for the CDR3: TGCGCCAGCAGTGAGGGGCGGGCCCGATACGAGCAGTACTTC.

The chain links TRBV11-2 to TRBJ2-7, with 9 bases matching TRBD1. CDR3 length: 15 amino acids. J was trimmed by 1 base and V by 5 bases; bases with no gene match: 6. Looked up from germline, CDR1 is SGHAT and CDR2 is FQNNGV. The chain's CDR3 is CASSTTGGDSYEQYF. In DNA, the CDR3 is TGTGCCAGCAGCACGACAGGGGGGGATTCCTACGAGCAGTACTTC.

The rearrangement links TRBV7-2 to TRBJ1-2; 8 bases match TRBD1. Per the germline V gene, CDR1 is SGHTA and CDR2 is FQGNSA. Germline trimming cut 5 bases from V and 5 bases from J; bases unmatched to any gene: 10. The CDR3 totals 15 residues. The CDR3 protein is CASSLKPGQEYGYTF. In nucleotides, the CDR3 is TGTGCCAGCAGCCTCAAGCCGGGACAGGAATATGGCTACACCTTC.

V is TRBV14 and J is TRBJ2-7; TRBD2 might be the D (6 bases). Trimming cost V 1 base and J 4 bases, with 14 bases left between them. Looked up from germline, CDR1 is SGHDN and CDR2 is FVKESK. The CDR3 sequence is 15 residues long. The CDR3 sequence is CASSQGISGQYEQYF. The DNA of the CDR3 is TGTGCCAGCAGCCAAGGCATTAGCGGTCAATACGAGCAGTACTTC.

J is TRBJ2-3 and V is TRBV11-2; D is unresolved. The CDR3 runs to 13 residues. The V and J ends lost 3 bases and 6 bases respectively, with 10 bases between them. In germline, CDR1 is SGHAT, CDR2 FQNNGV. The CDR3 nucleotides are TGTGCCAGCAGCTTCACTGCGGTGGATACGCAGTATTTT. Residues: CASSFTAVDTQYF.

The count of this clone is one. V and J are TRBV28 and TRBJ1-3, with 7 bases identical to TRBD1. V gave up 2 bases and J gave up 3 bases; unmatched junction bases: 4. CDR3 length: 15 residues. The germline gives CDR1 MDHEN, CDR2 SYDVKM. The CDR3 sequence: CASSLGGGYGNTIYF. CDR3 nucleotide sequence: TGTGCCAGCAGTTTAGGAGGGGGCTATGGAAACACCATATATTTT.

V is TRBV21-1 and J is TRBJ1-2; TRBD1 is taken as the D call from the table, unchecked against the DNA. TRBV21-1 is a pseudogene. The CDR3 runs to 16 residues. CDR3: CASSNRPDRGQGGYTF. The CDR3 nucleotides read TGTGCCAGCAGCAATCGTCCGGACAGGGGGCAAGGTGGCTACACCTTC.

As regards this clone: A junction end diverges from the germline sequence, so it may reflect a read error. CDR3 region: CSSSLGSYGYTF. Written as DNA, the CDR3 is TGTTCCAGCAGCTTAGGCAGCTATGGCTACACCTTC. V usage is TRBV7-9 and J usage is TRBJ1-2; D is undetermined. The CDR3 covers 12 residues. Germline CDR1 and CDR2: SEHNR and FQNEAQ (reference sequence).

This clone was counted once. The chain links TRBV28 to TRBJ2-1; 8 positions match TRBD2. The CDR3 spans 18 residues. Germline CDR1 reads MDHEN; CDR2 reads SYDVKM. Trimming removed 7 bases from V and 8 bases from J; junction bases left unmatched: 22. The CDR3 loop reads CASNKGTSIPVVFDEQFF. The CDR3 bases are TGTGCCAGCAATAAAGGGACTAGTATTCCCGTCGTATTCGATGAGCAGTTCTTC.

This clone has a handful of counts. The chain has TRBV7-2 and TRBJ2-3, with 8 bases lining up with TRBD2. Trimming took 2 bases from V and 4 from J; bases not matched to a gene: 5. Germline loops: CDR1 SGHTA, CDR2 FQGNSA. The CDR3 runs 15 residues. In DNA form, the CDR3 reads TGTGCCAGCAGCTTAATCCCGGGAGGGTCAGATACGCAGTATTTT. As protein: CASSLIPGGSDTQYF.

The genes are TRBV6-5 and TRBJ2-7, with 10 nucleotides matching TRBD1. Germline CDR1 is MNHEY and CDR2 is SVGAGI. The V gene end was trimmed by 6 bases and the J gene end by 1 base; junction bases not matched to a gene: 6. The CDR3 totals 15 residues. CDR3 sequence (DNA): TGTGCCAGCAGCCTACGGACAGGGGGTTCCTACGAGCAGTACTTC. It is translated as CASSLRTGGSYEQYF.

This sequence joins TRBV13 and TRBJ2-2, with 11 nucleotides matching TRBD1. Unmatched junction bases numbered 2, after V lost 1 base and J lost 4 bases. Per the germline V gene, CDR1 is PRHDT and CDR2 is FYEKMQ (reference sequence). The CDR3 is 16 amino acids. As DNA, the CDR3 is TGTGCCAGCAGCTTAGATGGGACAGGGGGCACCGGGGAGCTGTTTTTT. Residues: CASSLDGTGGTGELFF.

V usage is TRBV7-9 and J usage is TRBJ2-2, with a tentative D call TRBD2 (6 bases). Germline V CDR1 and CDR2: SEHNR, FQNEAQ (reference sequence). The CDR3 sequence is 15 residues long. V dropped 5 bases and J dropped 7 bases, with 17 bases sitting between them. CDR3 in amino acids: CASSLGVAESGELFF. In DNA form, the CDR3 reads TGTGCCAGCAGCCTAGGGGTAGCGGAGAGCGGGGAGCTGTTTTTT.

The chain recombines TRBV4-1 with TRBJ2-2, with D maybe TRBD2 (6 bases). V was shortened by 3 bases and J by 5 bases, with 13 bases between the two germline ends. CDR3 length: 15 amino acids. In germline, CDR1 is MGHRA, CDR2 YSYEKL. DNA of the CDR3: TGCGCCAGCAGCCAGGGGTCCGGGGGTACCGGGGAGCTGTTTTTT. Its translation: CASSQGSGGTGELFF.

The rearrangement uses TRBV23-1 and TRBJ2-3; TRBD1 might be the D (6 bases). TRBV23-1 is flagged as an ORF with uncertain function. CDR3 length equals 11 residues. V shed 11 bases and J shed 4 bases, with 10 bases lying between them. The CDR3 loop reads CALQGPDTQYF. DNA of the CDR3: TGCGCCCTACAGGGCCCAGATACGCAGTATTTT.

The gene calls are TRBV6-1 and TRBJ2-7; D gene uncertain. CDR1 and CDR2 from the germline V gene are MNHNS and SASEGT. The germline V and J ends were trimmed by 5 bases and 2 bases, with 10 bases remaining between them. There are 13 residues in the CDR3. CDR3 in amino acids: CASSLPGTYEQYF. DNA for the CDR3: TGTGCCAGCAGTCTACCGGGTACCTACGAGCAGTACTTC.

The table lists this clone with a few counts. This sequence joins TRBV7-9 and TRBJ1-1; no definite D call. Germline CDR1 reads SEHNR; CDR2 reads FQNEAQ (reference sequence). The CDR3 covers 12 residues. V lost 2 bases to trimming and J lost 3 bases, with 4 bases between them. The CDR3 nucleotides read TGTGCCAGCAGCTTATCCGACACTGAAGCTTTCTTT. It codes for CASSLSDTEAFF.